This passage covers 32 T cell receptor beta chains from one sample sequenced in a study of blood T cell repertoires in COVID-19. The repertoire was sequenced with immunoSEQ multiplex PCR; TCRdb's copy has only in-frame clones and lacks some. Found here are more than 200,000 clones, 80% to 90% of them singletons; the top ten hold 0.72%. The sequenced material came from peripheral blood. The receptors stem from a man aged 35 to 55 with acute or convalescent COVID-19.

This sequence joins TRBV30 and TRBJ2-7; D is undetermined. CDR3 size: 13 residues. V gave up 0 bases and J gave up 1 base, with 7 bases separating them. Germline V gene lookup returns CDR1 GTSNPN and CDR2 SVGIG (reference sequence). The CDR3 is CAWSVKLSYEQYF. The CDR3 nucleotides are TGTGCCTGGAGTGTCAAACTTTCCTACGAGCAGTACTTC.

The V and J genes are TRBV27 and TRBJ2-7; 7 bases fit TRBD1. The CDR3 totals 12 residues. Germline trimming cut 6 bases from V and 11 bases from J; bases unmatched to any gene: 10. Germline V gene sequence: CDR1 MNHEY, CDR2 SMNVEV (reference sequence). CDR3 amino acids: CASSRPSGTEYF. CDR3 nucleotides: TGTGCCAGCAGCCGGCCGTCCGGGACAGAGTACTTC.

This clone was observed a single time. The chain recombines TRBV24-1 with TRBJ1-5, with D possibly matching TRBD1 (6 bases). This CDR3 contains 13 residues. The V gene's germline CDR1 is KGHDR and CDR2 SFDVKD. Deletions cut 4 bases from V and 5 bases from J, with 8 bases between. The DNA for the CDR3 is TGTGCCACCAGTGAACAGGGCGATCAGCCCCAGCATTTT. This translates into CATSEQGDQPQHF.

This sequence joins TRBV7-3 and TRBJ2-3; the match to TRBD2 covers 8 bases. Trimming cost V 5 bases and J 1 base; bases outside gene matches: 8. The CDR3 loop spans 16 amino acids. Germline V lookup: CDR1 SGHTA, CDR2 FQGTGA. The CDR3 is CASSPRTGRGTDTQYF. The CDR3 region has the DNA TGTGCCAGCAGCCCCAGAACCGGGAGGGGCACAGATACGCAGTATTTT.

This clone occurred once. The V call is TRBV5-1, the J call TRBJ2-7, with 7 bases lining up with TRBD2. The junction had 15 bases not matched to a gene; V was cut back by 0 bases and J by 3 bases. The CDR3 covers 18 residues. The germline gives CDR1 SGHRS, CDR2 YFSETQ. CDR3 coding DNA: TGCGCCAGCAGCTTGGTGCAAGTAGGAAGGACTAGGGGCTACGAGCAGTACTTC. Its translation: CASSLVQVGRTRGYEQYF.

The chain couples TRBV4-2 to TRBJ1-3; D is perhaps TRBD1 (6 bases). The CDR3 runs to 18 residues. Germline lookup yields CDR1 LGHNA and CDR2 YNFKEQ. Trimming took off 0 bases at V and 1 base at J, with 16 bases between the two ends. CDR3 coding DNA: TGTGCCAGCAGCCAAGATGGAAACAGGGTAGTTTCTGGAAACACCATATATTTT. It codes for CASSQDGNRVVSGNTIYF.

The rearrangement links TRBV24-1 to TRBJ2-5; 7 bases match TRBD2. Germline CDR1 and CDR2: KGHDR and SFDVKD. V was pared by 3 bases and J by 5 bases, with 8 bases of the junction left unmatched. This CDR3 contains 15 residues. The CDR3 bases are TGTGCCACCAGTGATAGGGTAGCGGGTGGGGAGACCCAGTACTTC. It codes for CATSDRVAGGETQYF.

The chain joins TRBV10-3 to TRBJ2-1, with TRBD2 matching over 14 bases. Looked up from germline, CDR1 is ENHRY and CDR2 is SYGVKD. The CDR3 length is 18 residues. The V gene end was trimmed by 0 bases and the J gene end by 8 bases; junction bases not matched to a gene: 9. The CDR3 reads CAISESTGTSGSLDEQFF. The CDR3 nucleotides read TGTGCCATCAGTGAGTCCACCGGGACTAGCGGGAGCTTGGATGAGCAGTTCTTC.

V usage is TRBV5-6 and J usage is TRBJ2-1; possibly TRBD2 for D (6 bases). From germline, CDR1 is SGHDT and CDR2 YYEEEE. This CDR3 spans 17 amino acids. V was trimmed by 0 bases and J by 2 bases, leaving 15 bases between them. CDR3 in DNA: TGTGCCAGCAGCTTGGCGAACTCTCGCGGGACCTACAATGAGCAGTTCTTC. Amino acids: CASSLANSRGTYNEQFF.

The rearrangement uses TRBV19 and TRBJ1-2; the D is unclear. The V end lost 3 bases, the J end lost 1 base, and 12 bases lay between the germline ends. The CDR3 spans 15 residues. Germline CDR1 reads LNHDA; CDR2 reads SQIVND (reference sequence). The CDR3 DNA sequence: TGTGCCAGTAGTATCAGCTTCCAGGTTAACTATGGCTACACCTTC. Encoded protein: CASSISFQVNYGYTF.

The chain combines TRBV21-1 with TRBJ1-1. TRBV21-1 is termed a pseudogene. The CDR3 length is 12 residues. CDR3 DNA sequence: TGTGCCAGCAGCTCCGGGCGGGCTGAAGCTTTCTTT. Translating gives CASSSGRAEAFF.

The gene calls are TRBV12-3 or TRBV12-4 and TRBJ2-7; possible D gene TRBD1, 5 bases. The CDR3 is 13 residues long. The V end lost 7 bases, the J end lost 0 bases, and 10 bases lay between the germline ends. CDR3 coding DNA: TGTGCCAGCACCCCAGGGCGCTCCTACGAGCAGTACTTC. Amino acid sequence: CASTPGRSYEQYF.

V usage is TRBV18 and J usage is TRBJ1-1, with D maybe TRBD1 (6 bases). The germline V gene encodes CDR1 KGHSH and CDR2 LQKENI. The CDR3 contains 14 residues. Trimming shortened V by 3 bases and J by 2 bases, and 10 bases separated the two germline ends. CDR3: CASSPTGLNTEAFF. The CDR3 DNA is TGTGCCAGCTCACCCACAGGGTTAAACACTGAAGCTTTCTTT.

The chain couples TRBV19 to TRBJ1-1; D perhaps matches TRBD1 (5 bases). CDR1 and CDR2 (germline): LNHDA, SQIVND (reference sequence). The CDR3 totals 13 residues. Trimming took off 3 bases at V and 7 bases at J, with 12 bases between the two ends. Here the CDR3 reads CASSIRRGLEAFF. DNA of the CDR3: TGTGCCAGTAGTATTCGGAGGGGCCTTGAAGCTTTCTTT. Filled out from reference TRBV19 and TRBJ1-1, the complete variable domain reads DGGITQSPKYLFRKEGQNVTLSCEQNLNHDAMYWYRQDPGQGLRLIYYSQIVNDFQKGDIAEGYSVSREKKESFPLTVTSAQKNPTAFYLCASSIRRGLEAFFGQGTRLTVV.

The chain employs TRBV6-5 and TRBJ2-7, with a tentative D call TRBD1 (6 bases). This CDR3 spans 13 amino acids. V was shortened by 8 bases and J by 2 bases, with 13 bases between the two germline ends. Germline assignment: CDR1 MNHEY and CDR2 SVGAGI. CDR3 region: CASGHRAPYEQYF. CDR3 DNA: TGTGCCAGCGGGCACAGGGCTCCCTACGAGCAGTACTTC.

V is TRBV6-5 and J is TRBJ2-1; D is tentatively TRBD1 or TRBD2 (6 bases each). CDR3 length: 14 residues. The germline V gene encodes CDR1 MNHEY and CDR2 SVGAGI. The V and J ends lost 6 bases and 6 bases respectively, with 15 bases between them. The CDR3 spells CASRYREEGNEQFF. The CDR3 DNA reads as TGTGCCAGCAGATACAGGGAGGAGGGCAATGAGCAGTTCTTC.

The rearrangement links TRBV19 to TRBJ1-4, with D unclear. The length of the CDR3 is 14 residues. V was clipped by 3 bases and J by 4 bases, with 9 bases between them. The germline V gene has CDR1 LNHDA and CDR2 SQIVND (reference sequence). The CDR3 coding sequence is TGTGCCAGTAGTATTCGTCAGATTAATGAAAAACTGTTTTTT. This encodes CASSIRQINEKLFF.

V is TRBV29-1 and J is TRBJ2-1, with 14 bases fitting TRBD2. V trimming: 2 bases; J trimming: 6 bases; junction bases outside the gene matches: 3. The CDR3 has 15 residues. Germline CDR1 and CDR2: SQVTM and ANQGSEA. DNA of the CDR3: TGCAGCGTTGAACCCGGGACTAGCGGGGGCAATGAGCAGTTCTTC. Protein sequence: CSVEPGTSGGNEQFF.

The gene calls are TRBV2 and TRBJ1-6, with TRBD1 matching over 9 bases. Trimming cost V 4 bases and J 11 bases; bases outside gene matches: 6. This CDR3 region has 14 residues. In germline, CDR1 is SNHLY, CDR2 FYNNEI. CDR3 in DNA: TGTGCCAGCAGTGGGACAGGGGTCGACACACCCCTCCACTTT. Protein sequence: CASSGTGVDTPLHF.

The J gene is TRBJ1-2, the V gene TRBV28; D may be TRBD1 (5 bases). CDR3 length: 15 amino acids. Germline CDR1 MDHEN, CDR2 SYDVKM. V was pared by 4 bases and J by 6 bases, with 18 bases between. CDR3 bases: TGTGCCAGCAGTTCATCCACGGGCCCCAGGGATGGCTACACCTTC. It translates to CASSSSTGPRDGYTF.

The chain uses TRBV5-1 and TRBJ2-7; the D is unclear. The CDR3 contains 14 residues. Germline assignment: CDR1 SGHRS and CDR2 YFSETQ. V shed 5 bases and J shed 3 bases, with 15 bases lying between them. The CDR3 protein is CASSFVDISYEQYF. CDR3 coding DNA: TGCGCCAGCAGTTTTGTTGACATTAGCTACGAGCAGTACTTC.

This clone was seen just once. The gene calls are TRBV11-1 and TRBJ2-7, with TRBD1 matching 9 bases. This CDR3 comprises 15 residues. Losses at the gene ends were 5 bases for V and 0 bases for J; bases not matched to a gene: 5. CDR1 and CDR2 from the germline V gene are SGHAT and FQDESV (reference sequence). The CDR3, as DNA: TGTGCCAGCAGCGCGGGACAGGGAGGCTCCTACGAGCAGTACTTC. Its translation: CASSAGQGGSYEQYF.

This clone was found a few times. The gene calls are TRBV29-1 and TRBJ1-2; D possibly corresponds to TRBD1 (5 bases). The CDR3 loop spans 11 amino acids. The ends were cut back, 7 bases at V and 6 bases at J, with 12 bases in the middle. Germline V gene lookup returns CDR1 SQVTM and CDR2 ANQGSEA. The CDR3 is CSGGEVNGYTF. The CDR3 DNA is TGCAGCGGGGGGGAGGTGAATGGCTACACCTTC.

J is TRBJ2-1 and V is TRBV6-5; 7 positions match TRBD2. This CDR3 has 13 amino acids. CDR1 is MNHEY and CDR2 is SVGAGI in the germline V gene. Trimming removed 8 bases from V and 9 bases from J; junction bases left unmatched: 10. In DNA, the CDR3 is TGTGCCAGCGGACTCGGACTAGGCGGTGAGCAGTTCTTC. This codes for CASGLGLGGEQFF.

The sample holds one count of this clone. This chain links TRBV18 with TRBJ2-7, with TRBD2 as a possible D gene (5 bases). The CDR3 contains 16 residues. Germline CDR1 is KGHSH and CDR2 is LQKENI. V lost 0 bases and J lost 7, with 19 bases in between. The CDR3 bases are TGTGCCAGCTCACCACCCCTCTCGGACTCCCCGGGGGAGCAGTACTTC. This gives the protein CASSPPLSDSPGEQYF.

The chain is built from TRBV6-6 and TRBJ2-7, with 11 nucleotides matching TRBD2. Trimming cost V 5 bases and J 6 bases; bases outside gene matches: 0. Germline CDR1 is MNHNY and CDR2 is SVGAGI (reference sequence). There are 12 residues in the CDR3. CDR3: CASSTSGSEQYF. CDR3 in DNA: TGTGCCAGCAGTACTAGCGGGAGCGAGCAGTACTTC.

The rearrangement uses TRBV19 and TRBJ1-1; the D gene is possibly TRBD1 (5 bases). The CDR3 contains 14 residues. The V end lost 4 bases, the J end lost 4 bases, and 13 bases lay between the germline ends. The germline CDR1 and CDR2 sequences are LNHDA and SQIVND (reference sequence). The CDR3 is CASSTPPGGTEAFF. The CDR3 DNA sequence: TGTGCCAGTAGTACCCCGCCGGGGGGCACTGAAGCTTTCTTT.

This chain uses TRBV5-5 with TRBJ1-4, with TRBD1 matching 7 bases. J lost 9 bases, V lost 1 base, and 6 bases had no gene match. The CDR3 is made up of 14 amino acids. Germline V gene lookup returns CDR1 SGHKS and CDR2 YYEKEE (reference sequence). The CDR3 DNA is TGTGCCAGCAGCTTGAGACAGGGTGATAAAAAACTGTTTTTT. It specifies CASSLRQGDKKLFF. Supplemented by reference TRBV5-5 and TRBJ1-4, the full variable domain reads DAGVTQSPTHLIKTRGQQVTLRCSPISGHKSVSWYQQVLGQGPQFIFQYYEKEERGRGNFPDRFSARQFPNYSSELNVNALLLGDSALYLCASSLRQGDKKLFFGSGTQLSVL.

The V call is TRBV3-1 (or the pseudogene TRBV3-2), the J call TRBJ1-1; D is unclear. The CDR3 totals 14 residues. The V gene lost 6 bases and the J gene lost 3 bases, with 14 bases spanning the gap. Germline assignment: CDR1 LGHDT and CDR2 YNNKEL (reference sequence). The CDR3 bases are TGTGCCAGCAGATACTCTAGGCGGGACACTGAAGCTTTCTTT. Its translation: CASRYSRRDTEAFF.

The rearrangement links TRBV7-6 to TRBJ2-4; 8 bases fit TRBD1. The J segment lost 0 bases and the V segment lost 5 bases, leaving 15 bases of the junction unmatched. Germline assignment: CDR1 SGHVS and CDR2 FNYEAQ. The CDR3 sequence is 19 residues long. CDR3 sequence: CASSPEGDRPISAKNIQYF. DNA for the CDR3: TGTGCCAGCAGCCCAGAGGGGGACAGGCCTATTTCAGCCAAAAACATTCAGTACTTC.

The CDR3 reads CASSSREYNEQFF. For the CDR3, the DNA is TGTGCCAGCAGCTCCAGGGAATACAATGAGCAGTTCTTC. The genes are TRBV3-1 (or the pseudogene TRBV3-2) and TRBJ2-1; TRBD1 is a possible D gene (5 bases). Looked up from germline, CDR1 is LGHDT and CDR2 is YNNKEL (reference sequence). The CDR3 extends over 13 amino acids. Trimming pared 5 bases from V and 4 bases from J, leaving 9 bases between.

The chain is built from TRBV28 and TRBJ2-1, with 7 bases identical to TRBD2. The CDR3 has 17 residues. Germline-derived CDR1 and CDR2 are MDHEN and SYDVKM. The V gene end was trimmed by 7 bases and the J gene end by 7 bases; junction bases not matched to a gene: 19. The CDR3 loop reads CASTSVAAGAAGNEQFF. CDR3 bases: TGTGCCAGCACCTCAGTAGCGGCGGGAGCGGCTGGGAATGAGCAGTTCTTC.